This T cell receptor beta chain stems from a study of blood T cell repertoires in COVID-19. The wider study: Spain, Italy and the United States supplied samples that represented acute and convalescent COVID-19. Sample material is recorded as cDNA or gDNA derived from T cells, B-cell-depleted T cells, or PBMCs.

This table comes from immunoSEQ multiplex PCR, and its TCRdb copy is limited to in-frame clones, with some not included. The sample has 250,000 to 350,000 clones; about nine tenths are singletons. Germline trimming cut 2 bases from V and 3 bases from J; bases unmatched to any gene: 2. Germline V gene sequence: CDR1 SGHRS, CDR2 YFSETQ. This CDR3 is built from 14 residues. The chain recombines TRBV5-1 with TRBJ2-7; 10 bases map to TRBD1. The source of this sequence is a woman aged 25-40 years with COVID-19, enrolled during active disease. Sequencing input: peripheral blood. Here the CDR3 reads CASSFGTGDYEQYF. The CDR3 DNA reads as TGCGCCAGCAGCTTCGGGACAGGGGACTACGAGCAGTACTTC. The full variable domain, with the rest looked up from reference TRBV5-1 and TRBJ2-7, is KAGVTQTPRYLIKTRGQQVTLSCSPISGHRSVSWYQQTPGQGLQFLFEYFSETQRNKGNFPGRFSGRQFSNSRSEMNVSTLELGDSALYLCASSFGTGDYEQYFGPGTRLTVT.